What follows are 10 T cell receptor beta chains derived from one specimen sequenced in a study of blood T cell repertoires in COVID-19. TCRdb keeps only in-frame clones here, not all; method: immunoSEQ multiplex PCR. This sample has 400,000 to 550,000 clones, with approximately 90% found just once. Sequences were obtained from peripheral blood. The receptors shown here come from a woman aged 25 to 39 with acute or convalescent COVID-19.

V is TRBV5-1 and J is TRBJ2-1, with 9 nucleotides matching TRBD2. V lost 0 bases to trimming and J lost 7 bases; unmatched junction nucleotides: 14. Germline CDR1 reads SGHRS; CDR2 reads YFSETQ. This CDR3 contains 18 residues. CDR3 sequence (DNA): TGCGCCAGCAGCTTGGGAGGGACTAGCTTTGGAGGTGATAATGAGCAGTTCTTC. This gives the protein CASSLGGTSFGGDNEQFF.

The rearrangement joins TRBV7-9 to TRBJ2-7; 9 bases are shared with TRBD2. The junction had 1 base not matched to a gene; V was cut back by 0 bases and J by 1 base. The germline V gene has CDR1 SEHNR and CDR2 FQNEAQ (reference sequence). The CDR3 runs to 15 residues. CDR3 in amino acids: CASSLATSGSYEQYF. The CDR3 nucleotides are TGTGCCAGCAGCTTAGCTACTAGCGGGTCCTACGAGCAGTACTTC.

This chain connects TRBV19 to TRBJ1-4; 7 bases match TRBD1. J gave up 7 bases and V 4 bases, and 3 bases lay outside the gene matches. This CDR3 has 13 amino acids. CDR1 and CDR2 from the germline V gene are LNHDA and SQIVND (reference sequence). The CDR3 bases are TGTGCCAGTAGTACCCGGGACAGTGAAAAACTGTTTTTT. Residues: CASSTRDSEKLFF.

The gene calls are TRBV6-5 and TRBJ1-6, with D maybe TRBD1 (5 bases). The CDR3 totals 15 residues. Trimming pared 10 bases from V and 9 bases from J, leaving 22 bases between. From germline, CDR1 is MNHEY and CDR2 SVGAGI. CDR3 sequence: CAIPGGERYGSPLHF. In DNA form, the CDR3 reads TGTGCCATCCCGGGAGGGGAGAGGTACGGTTCACCCCTCCACTTT.

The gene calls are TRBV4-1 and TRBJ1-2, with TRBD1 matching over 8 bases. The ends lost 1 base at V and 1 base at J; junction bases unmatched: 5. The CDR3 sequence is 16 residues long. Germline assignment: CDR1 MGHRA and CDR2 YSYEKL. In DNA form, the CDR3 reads TGCGCCAGCAGCCAAGGGACAGGGCAACTTAACTATGGCTACACCTTC. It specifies CASSQGTGQLNYGYTF.

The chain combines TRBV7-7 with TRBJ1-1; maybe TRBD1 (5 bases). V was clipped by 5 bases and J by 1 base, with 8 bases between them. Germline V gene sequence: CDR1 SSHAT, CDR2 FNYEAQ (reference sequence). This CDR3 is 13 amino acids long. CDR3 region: CASSLDRNTEAFF. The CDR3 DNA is TGTGCCAGCAGCCTCGACAGGAACACTGAAGCTTTCTTT.

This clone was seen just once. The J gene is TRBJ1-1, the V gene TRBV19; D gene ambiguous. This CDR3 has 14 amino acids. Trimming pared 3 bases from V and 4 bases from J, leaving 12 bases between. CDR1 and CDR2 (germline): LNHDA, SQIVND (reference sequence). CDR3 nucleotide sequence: TGTGCCAGTAGTATGAGCCCCACTTTCACTGAAGCTTTCTTT. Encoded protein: CASSMSPTFTEAFF.

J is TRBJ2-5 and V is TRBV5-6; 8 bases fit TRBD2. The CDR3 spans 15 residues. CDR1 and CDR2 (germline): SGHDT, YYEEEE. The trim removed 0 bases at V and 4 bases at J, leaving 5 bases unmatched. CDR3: CASSLDRGGLETQYF. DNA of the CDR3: TGTGCCAGCAGCTTGGACCGGGGGGGCTTAGAGACCCAGTACTTC.

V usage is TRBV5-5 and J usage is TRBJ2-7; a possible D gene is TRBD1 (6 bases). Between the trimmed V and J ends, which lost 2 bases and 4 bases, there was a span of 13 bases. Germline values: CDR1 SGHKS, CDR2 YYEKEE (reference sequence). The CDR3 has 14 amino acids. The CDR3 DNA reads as TGTGCCAGCAGCTTAGGACAGTTCAGTTACGAGCAGTACTTC. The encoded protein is CASSLGQFSYEQYF.

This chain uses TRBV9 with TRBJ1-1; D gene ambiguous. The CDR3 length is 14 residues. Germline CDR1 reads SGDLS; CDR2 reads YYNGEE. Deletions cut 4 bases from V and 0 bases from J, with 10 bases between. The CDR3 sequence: CASSLRSMNTEAFF. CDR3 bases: TGTGCCAGCAGCCTAAGATCCATGAACACTGAAGCTTTCTTT.